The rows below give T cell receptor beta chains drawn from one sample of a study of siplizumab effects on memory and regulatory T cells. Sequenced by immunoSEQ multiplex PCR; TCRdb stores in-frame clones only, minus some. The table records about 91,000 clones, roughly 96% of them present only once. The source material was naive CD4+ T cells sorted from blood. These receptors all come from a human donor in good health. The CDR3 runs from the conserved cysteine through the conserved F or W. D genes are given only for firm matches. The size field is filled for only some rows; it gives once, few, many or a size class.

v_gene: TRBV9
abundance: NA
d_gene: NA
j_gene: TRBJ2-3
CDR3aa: CASSTTLRGTQYF
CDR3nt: TGTGCCAGCAGCACTACACTCCGGGGTACGCAGTATTTT

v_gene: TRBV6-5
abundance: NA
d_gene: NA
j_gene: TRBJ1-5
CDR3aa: CASSYDGGQPQHF
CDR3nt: TGTGCCAGCAGTTACGACGGGGGACAGCCCCAGCATTTT

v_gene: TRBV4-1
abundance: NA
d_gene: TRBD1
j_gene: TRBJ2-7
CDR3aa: CASSQTGTGTYEQYF
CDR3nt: TGCGCCAGCAGCCAGACCGGGACAGGGACCTACGAGCAGTACTTC

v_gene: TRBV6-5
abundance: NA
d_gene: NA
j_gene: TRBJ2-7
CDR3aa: CASSYSATDPSYEQYF
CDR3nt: TGTGCCAGCAGTTACTCAGCGACAGACCCCTCCTACGAGCAGTACTTC

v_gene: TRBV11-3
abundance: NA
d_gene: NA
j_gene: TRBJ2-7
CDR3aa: CASSLEGSSYEQYF
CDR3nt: TGTGCCAGCAGCTTAGAGGGCAGCTCCTACGAGCAGTACTTC

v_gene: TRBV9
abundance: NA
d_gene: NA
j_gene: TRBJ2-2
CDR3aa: CASSAGDHGELFF
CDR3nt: TGTGCCAGCAGCGCGGGGGATCACGGGGAGCTGTTTTTT

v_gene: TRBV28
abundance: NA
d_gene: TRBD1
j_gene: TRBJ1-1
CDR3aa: CASSFVLDRAPEAFF
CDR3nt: TGTGCCAGCAGTTTCGTCCTCGACAGGGCCCCTGAAGCTTTCTTT

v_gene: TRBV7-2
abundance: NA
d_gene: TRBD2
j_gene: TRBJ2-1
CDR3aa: CASSLVRTSGISPHNEQFF
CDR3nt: TGTGCCAGCAGCTTAGTGAGGACTAGCGGGATCTCCCCTCACAATGAGCAGTTCTTC

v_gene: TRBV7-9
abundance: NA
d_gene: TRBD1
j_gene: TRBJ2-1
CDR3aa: CASRSGTDNEQFF
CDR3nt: TGTGCCAGCAGGTCCGGGACAGACAATGAGCAGTTCTTC

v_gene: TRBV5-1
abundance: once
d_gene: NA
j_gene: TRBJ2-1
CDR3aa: CASSGDQANSYNEQFF
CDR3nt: TGCGCCAGCAGCGGTGATCAGGCAAACTCCTACAATGAGCAGTTCTTC

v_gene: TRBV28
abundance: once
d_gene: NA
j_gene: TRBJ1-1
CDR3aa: CASLSSQGAEAFF
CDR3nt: TGTGCCAGTTTGTCCTCCCAGGGCGCTGAAGCTTTCTTT

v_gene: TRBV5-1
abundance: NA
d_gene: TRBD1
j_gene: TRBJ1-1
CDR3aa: CASSFPGQGKNTEAFF
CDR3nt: TGCGCCAGCAGCTTCCCGGGACAGGGTAAGAACACTGAAGCTTTCTTT

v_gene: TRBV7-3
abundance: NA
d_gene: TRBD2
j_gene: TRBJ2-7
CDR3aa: CASSLRLAGPYEQYF
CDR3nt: TGTGCCAGCAGCCTAAGACTAGCGGGGCCGTACGAGCAGTACTTC

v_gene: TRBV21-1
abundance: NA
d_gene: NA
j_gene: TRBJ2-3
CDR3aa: CASSTLDRTSTDTQYF
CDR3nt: TGTGCCAGCAGCACTTTAGACAGAACTAGCACAGATACGCAGTATTTT

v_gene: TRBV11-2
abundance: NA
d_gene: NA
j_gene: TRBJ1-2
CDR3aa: CASSLGTVYYGYTF
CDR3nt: TGTGCCAGCAGCTTAGGGACAGTATACTATGGCTACACCTTC

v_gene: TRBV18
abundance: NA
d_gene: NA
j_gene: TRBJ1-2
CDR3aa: CASSPRDGPYGYTF
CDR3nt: TGTGCCAGCTCACCAAGGGACGGCCCCTATGGCTACACCTTC